The 24 T cell receptor beta chains below all came from one sample that was sequenced in a study of graft-versus-host responses after intestinal transplantation. Intraepithelial and lamina propria lymphocytes were isolated from graft specimens. Profiled with immunoSEQ multiplex PCR; TCRdb holds only in-frame clones, not every one. The sample holds about 20,000 clones, around 81% seen once. Sequencing was performed on ileum tissue, taken 12 days after intestinal transplant. The receptors were gathered from a human patient who received an intestinal transplant, so some T cells may come from the graft donor.

This chain connects TRBV4-2 to TRBJ1-1; D is perhaps TRBD1 (5 bases). Per the germline V gene, CDR1 is LGHNA and CDR2 is YNFKEQ. Trimming took 0 bases from V and 7 from J, leaving 9 bases between them. The CDR3 totals 13 residues. CDR3 in amino acids: CASSQEGRGEAFF. Written as DNA, the CDR3 is TGTGCCAGCAGCCAAGAGGGGAGGGGTGAAGCTTTCTTT.

This rearrangement joins TRBV5-4 to TRBJ1-1; TRBD1 aligns across 8 bases. Germline V gene sequence: CDR1 SGHNT, CDR2 YYREEE (reference sequence). The CDR3 length is 15 residues. After removal of 0 bases from V and 3 bases from J, the junction contained 4 bases not matched to a gene. The CDR3 bases are TGTGCCAGCAGCTTGGCCATACAGGGGGACACTGAAGCTTTCTTT. It encodes CASSLAIQGDTEAFF.

V usage is TRBV5-5 and J usage is TRBJ2-7, with D possibly matching TRBD1 (5 bases). This CDR3 comprises 16 residues. V was cut by 2 bases and J by 4 bases, with 19 bases left in between. The germline gives CDR1 SGHKS, CDR2 YYEKEE (reference sequence). CDR3 DNA: TGTGCCAGCAGCTTCGGCCCCGGCCAGGGCCTATACGAGCAGTACTTC. This sequence encodes CASSFGPGQGLYEQYF.

V and J are TRBV27 and TRBJ1-1; 7 bases are shared with TRBD1. Germline V lookup: CDR1 MNHEY, CDR2 SMNVEV (reference sequence). The V and J ends lost 8 bases and 2 bases, in that order; junction bases with no gene match: 5. There are 13 residues in the CDR3. The CDR3 bases are TGTGCCAGCTCGACAGGGCTTAACACTGAAGCTTTCTTT. It codes for CASSTGLNTEAFF.

This sequence joins TRBV6-1 and TRBJ2-7; 7 nucleotides align to TRBD1. The V gene's germline CDR1 is MNHNS and CDR2 SASEGT. The ends lost 3 bases at V and 11 bases at J; junction bases unmatched: 7. The CDR3 runs to 12 residues. CDR3 DNA: TGTGCCAGCAGTGAGACTTCCAGGGGGAAGTACTTC. It encodes CASSETSRGKYF.

The rearrangement links TRBV27 to TRBJ2-3; tentative D call: TRBD2 (7 bases). Germline assignment: CDR1 MNHEY and CDR2 SMNVEV (reference sequence). Trimming pared 7 bases from V and 11 bases from J, leaving 25 bases between. The length of the CDR3 is 15 residues. CDR3 in amino acids: CASTLGGGPFREQYF. The CDR3 bases are TGTGCCAGCACCCTAGGGGGGGGTCCCTTCAGGGAGCAGTATTTT.

This sequence joins TRBV5-4 and TRBJ2-1, with 14 bases that match TRBD2. V gave up 4 bases and J gave up 4 bases; unmatched junction bases: 4. This CDR3 spans 16 amino acids. Germline CDR1 reads SGHNT; CDR2 reads YYREEE (reference sequence). The CDR3 sequence is CASSPGLAGGYNEQFF. The CDR3, as DNA: TGTGCCAGCAGCCCCGGACTAGCGGGGGGTTACAATGAGCAGTTCTTC.

This clone was seen a few times. Other DNA sequences in the sample encode the same CDR3. The chain uses TRBV15 and TRBJ2-1; D possibly corresponds to TRBD2 (6 bases). The ends were cut back, 1 base at V and 0 bases at J, with 10 bases in the middle. This CDR3 spans 16 amino acids. Germline values: CDR1 LNHNV, CDR2 YYDKDF (reference sequence). The CDR3 is CATSRGAGSSYNEQFF. CDR3 nucleotides: TGTGCCACCAGCAGAGGAGCCGGGAGCTCCTACAATGAGCAGTTCTTC. Variable domain in full (rest from reference TRBV15 and TRBJ2-1): DAMVIQNPRYQVTQFGKPVTLSCSQTLNHNVMYWYQQKSSQAPKLLFHYYDKDFNNEADTPDNFQSRRPNTSFCFLDIRSPGLGDTAMYLCATSRGAGSSYNEQFFGPGTRLTVL.

The V call is TRBV5-1, the J call TRBJ1-5, with a weak D call TRBD1 (5 bases). This CDR3 has 15 amino acids. The V gene's germline CDR1 is SGHRS and CDR2 YFSETQ. V was cut by 4 bases and J by 4 bases, with 15 bases left in between. The CDR3 region is CASSLGTVTNQPQHF. The CDR3 DNA reads as TGCGCCAGCAGCCTGGGGACTGTCACGAATCAGCCCCAGCATTTT.

CDR3 nucleotide sequence: TGTGCCAGCAGCCTCCTGACTCCCTCCTACAATGAGCAGTTCTTC. It encodes CASSLLTPSYNEQFF. This chain joins TRBV14 and TRBJ2-1; D remains ambiguous. V was pared by 4 bases and J by 0 bases, with 10 bases between. Germline loops: CDR1 SGHDN, CDR2 FVKESK. The CDR3 contains 15 residues.

The CDR3 DNA reads as TGTGCCAGCAGTGATGATAGCGATACGCAGTATTTT. This gives the protein CASSDDSDTQYF. This rearrangement joins TRBV2 to TRBJ2-3; unclear D gene. CDR3 length: 12 residues. Trimming took off 3 bases at V and 6 bases at J, with 7 bases between the two ends. From germline, CDR1 is SNHLY and CDR2 FYNNEI. Together with reference TRBV2 and TRBJ2-3, the CDR3 gives the full variable domain: EPEVTQTPSHQVTQMGQEVILRCVPISNHLYFYWYRQILGQKVEFLVSFYNNEISEKSEIFDDQFSVERPDGSNFTLKIRSTKLEDSAMYFCASSDDSDTQYFGPGTRLTVL.

In DNA, the CDR3 is TGTGCCATCAGTGAGGCGGGGGTCGGGGAGCTGTTTTTT. Translated: CAISEAGVGELFF. The chain links TRBV10-3 to TRBJ2-2; 7 bases are shared with TRBD2. V dropped 2 bases and J dropped 7; count of bases not matched to a gene: 1. CDR3 length: 13 amino acids. CDR1 and CDR2 (germline): ENHRY, SYGVKD.

This chain joins TRBV19 and TRBJ2-1, with 7 bases aligning to TRBD1. In germline, CDR1 is LNHDA, CDR2 SQIVND (reference sequence). With V trimmed by 6 bases and J by 5 bases, 4 bases remained unmatched. The CDR3 runs 13 residues. CDR3 bases: TGTGCCAGTAGCAGGGGGTGGCACAATGAGCAGTTCTTC. This gives the protein CASSRGWHNEQFF.

The chain uses TRBV11-1 and TRBJ2-7; D unresolved. The ends were cut back, 2 bases at V and 0 bases at J, with 5 bases in the middle. In germline, CDR1 is SGHAT, CDR2 FQDESV (reference sequence). There are 13 residues in the CDR3. As DNA, the CDR3 is TGTGCCAGCAGCTTACCGGGCTCCTACGAGCAGTACTTC. Protein sequence: CASSLPGSYEQYF. The whole variable domain, filled in from reference TRBV11-1 and TRBJ2-7, reads EAEVAQSPRYKITEKSQAVAFWCDPISGHATLYWYRQILGQGPELLVQFQDESVVDDSQLPKDRFSAERLKGVDSTLKIQPAELGDSAMYLCASSLPGSYEQYFGPGTRLTVT.

This rearrangement joins TRBV18 to TRBJ1-2; perhaps TRBD1 as D (5 bases). The germline V gene encodes CDR1 KGHSH and CDR2 LQKENI. V lost 1 base, J lost 7 bases, and 13 bases lay in between. The CDR3 is made up of 14 amino acids. CDR3 loop: CASSPQSGGTGYTF. DNA of the CDR3: TGTGCCAGCTCACCACAATCTGGGGGGACTGGCTACACCTTC.

The rearrangement uses TRBV5-1 and TRBJ2-5; TRBD2 aligns across 8 bases. CDR1 SGHRS and CDR2 YFSETQ come from the germline V gene. V lost 0 bases, J lost 0 bases, and 4 bases stayed unmatched. The CDR3 loop spans 16 amino acids. CDR3 residues: CASSLALAGNQETQYF. CDR3 bases: TGCGCCAGCAGCTTGGCATTAGCGGGGAACCAAGAGACCCAGTACTTC.

The genes are TRBV13 and TRBJ2-7; TRBD1 agrees at 7 bases. This CDR3 has 14 residues. The trim removed 5 bases at V and 2 bases at J, leaving 6 bases unmatched. CDR1 PRHDT and CDR2 FYEKMQ come from the germline V gene (reference sequence). CDR3 region: CASSTTGTAYEQYF. In DNA, the CDR3 is TGTGCCAGCAGCACCACCGGGACAGCCTACGAGCAGTACTTC.

The chain joins TRBV7-2 to TRBJ2-7, with 13 bases identical to TRBD2. The CDR3 totals 15 residues. Trimming at V came to 5 bases and at J to 6 bases, leaving 7 bases not matched to a gene. Germline V gene lookup returns CDR1 SGHTA and CDR2 FQGNSA. CDR3 region: CASSPRLAGGSEQYF. The CDR3 region has the DNA TGTGCCAGCAGCCCGAGACTAGCGGGAGGCAGCGAGCAGTACTTC.

The CDR3 sequence is CASSWGTENTEAFF. The CDR3 nucleotides are TGCGCCAGCAGCTGGGGGACAGAGAACACTGAAGCTTTCTTT. J is TRBJ1-1 and V is TRBV5-1; 7 nucleotides match TRBD1. V shed 3 bases and J 1 base; nucleotides not matched to a gene: 3. The germline V gene encodes CDR1 SGHRS and CDR2 YFSETQ. This CDR3 is built from 14 residues.

This clone was seen a handful of times. V is TRBV6-5 and J is TRBJ1-1; 10 nucleotides agree with TRBD1. The CDR3 contains 13 residues. J was trimmed by 4 bases and V by 6 bases; bases with no gene match: 2. Germline V lookup: CDR1 MNHEY, CDR2 SVGAGI. In DNA form, the CDR3 reads TGTGCCAGCAGGAGGACAGGGGGCACTGAAGCTTTCTTT. This codes for CASRRTGGTEAFF.

The CDR3 nucleotides are TGTGCCAGCAGCTTAGTGGGAGGGGATTACGAGCAGTACTTC. This codes for CASSLVGGDYEQYF. The chain recombines TRBV7-2 with TRBJ2-7; TRBD2 aligns across 7 bases. V was clipped by 1 base and J by 4 bases; unmatched bases: 4. The germline V gene encodes CDR1 SGHTA and CDR2 FQGNSA. The CDR3 extends over 14 amino acids.

V is TRBV7-9 and J is TRBJ2-5; D remains unclear. There are 12 residues in the CDR3. V was trimmed by 2 bases and J by 5 bases, leaving 6 bases between them. Per germline, CDR1 SEHNR and CDR2 FQNEAQ (reference sequence). The CDR3 DNA sequence: TGTGCCAGCAGCTTAACGCGCGAGACCCAGTACTTC. Translated, it gives CASSLTRETQYF.

V usage is TRBV2 and J usage is TRBJ2-5; 9 positions agree with TRBD2. The CDR3 runs to 15 residues. Germline lookup yields CDR1 SNHLY and CDR2 FYNNEI. J was trimmed by 1 base and V by 8 bases; bases with no gene match: 8. This CDR3 is CASLLNSGGQETQYF. In nucleotides, the CDR3 is TGTGCCAGCCTCTTAAATAGCGGGGGCCAAGAGACCCAGTACTTC.

J is TRBJ2-7 and V is TRBV11-3, with D possibly TRBD2 on 6 matching bases. Germline lookup yields CDR1 SGHNT and CDR2 YENEEA. V was shortened by 8 bases and J by 0 bases, with 23 bases between the two germline ends. CDR3 length: 17 amino acids. The CDR3 spells CASRRGLPSSSSYEQYF. DNA of the CDR3: TGTGCCAGCCGGCGGGGCCTCCCGAGCTCTAGCTCCTACGAGCAGTACTTC.